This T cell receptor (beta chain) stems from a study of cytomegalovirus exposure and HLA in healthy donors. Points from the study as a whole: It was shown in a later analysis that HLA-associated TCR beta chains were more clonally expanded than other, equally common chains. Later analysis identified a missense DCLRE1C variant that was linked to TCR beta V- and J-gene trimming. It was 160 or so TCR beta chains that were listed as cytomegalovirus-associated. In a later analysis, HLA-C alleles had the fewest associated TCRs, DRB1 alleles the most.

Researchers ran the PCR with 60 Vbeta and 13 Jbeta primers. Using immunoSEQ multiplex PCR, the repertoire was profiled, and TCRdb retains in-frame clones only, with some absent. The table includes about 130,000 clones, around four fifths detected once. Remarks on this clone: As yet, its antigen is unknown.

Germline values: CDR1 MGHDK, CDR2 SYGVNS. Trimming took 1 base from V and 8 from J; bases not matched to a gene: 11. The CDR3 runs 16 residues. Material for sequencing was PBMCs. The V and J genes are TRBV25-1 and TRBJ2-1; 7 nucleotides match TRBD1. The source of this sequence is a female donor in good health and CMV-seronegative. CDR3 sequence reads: CASSESEGARWDEQFF. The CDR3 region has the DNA TGTGCCAGCAGTGAATCCGAGGGGGCCCGGTGGGATGAGCAGTTCTTC.